This TCR beta chain emerged from a study of post-analysis software for immune sequencing data. CDR3 length equals 15 residues. Germline V lookup: CDR1 LGHDT, CDR2 YNNKEL (reference sequence). Study-wide results and caveats: Compared with controls, patients showed significantly lower normalized Chao1 diversity. Samples sharing a preparation batch grouped tightly together when assessed by F measure. Controls had lower frequencies than patients of 4 or 5 TRBV segments, which included TRBV5-6, TRBV5-1 and TRBV20-1.

Carried by the TCR beta cDNA libraries were unique molecular identifiers. TCRdb itself ran the PCR reads through MiXCR, one entry per CDR3 protein. The sample yields some 370,000 distinct CDR3 sequences, 30% to 45% seen once. For this clonotype: The antigen remains undetermined.

Sequenced material: blood. This chain joins TRBV3-1 and TRBJ2-4, with D tentatively TRBD2 (5 bases). The DNA end is more similar to TRBJ2-7, so the J call may be wrong. The source is a girl between 5 and 17 years old with multiple sclerosis. The CDR3 loop is CASSLGTVRVGEQYF. The DNA of the CDR3 is TGTGCCAGCAGCCTAGGAACTGTGAGGGTAGGCGAGCAGTACTTC.